This T cell receptor beta chain was identified in a study of shared clonotypes between healthy human individuals. Study context: CD8 memory received one plate per donor, CD8 naive two, CD4 memory three and CD4 naive three.

Naive CD8 populations comprised CD45RO-negative cells positively selected for CCR7, excluding terminally differentiated effector memory CD45RA+ cells. Methods used by the authors: In the immunoSEQ data, sequences were junction-only and lacked quality scores, so filtering differed. The data were produced by immunoSEQ multiplex PCR, yet TCRdb's version contains in-frame clones alone and is incomplete. That table supplies the V and J calls and clone size; D and trimming were determined from the DNA. The sample yields 1.5 million to 2.5 million clones, roughly 94% seen once. This clone was seen a single time. Material: naive CD8+ T cells sorted from blood. This TCR came from a man between 18 and 35 years old in good health.

This CDR3 is CASSPTDELDGYTF. CDR3 DNA: TGTGCCAGCAGCCCAACGGACGAGTTGGATGGCTACACCTTC. This chain joins TRBV27 and TRBJ1-2; D is undetermined. The CDR3 contains 14 residues. V lost 6 bases and J lost 6, with 17 bases in between. The germline V gene encodes CDR1 MNHEY and CDR2 SMNVEV (reference sequence).